This paragraph covers one TCR beta chain sequence. The data were obtained in a study of cytomegalovirus exposure and HLA in healthy donors. CDR3 length: 16 amino acids. The germline V gene encodes CDR1 MNHNY and CDR2 SVGAGI (reference sequence). The V end lost 6 bases, the J end lost 2 bases, and 14 bases lay between the germline ends. PCR was performed using 60 Vbeta and 13 Jbeta primers. The table came from immunoSEQ multiplex PCR; TCRdb's copy has only in-frame clones and leaves some out. The data contain 130,000 to 150,000 clones, just under 80% of them singletons. This chain connects TRBV6-6 to TRBJ1-6; D ambiguous. The clonotype comes from a man younger than 40 in good health and CMV-seronegative. Sequences were obtained from PBMCs. The CDR3 region is CASRSDTFPYNSPLHF. CDR3 nucleotide sequence: TGTGCCAGCAGATCAGACACCTTCCCCTATAATTCACCCCTCCACTTT.